The 29 T cell receptor beta chains listed next were all sequenced from one sample in a study of blood T cell repertoires in COVID-19. Using immunoSEQ multiplex PCR, the repertoire was profiled, and TCRdb retains in-frame clones only, with some absent. Of nearly 300,000 clones detected, roughly 88% appear once; the ten largest clones hold 6.9%. The sequenced sample consisted of peripheral blood. The receptor source for this set is a young woman who had recovered from COVID-19.

The chain joins TRBV4-1 to TRBJ2-1, with 7 bases matching TRBD2. The germline CDR1 and CDR2 sequences are MGHRA and YSYEKL. The CDR3 runs to 17 residues. The junction had 8 bases not matched to a gene; V was cut back by 3 bases and J by 0 bases. In DNA, the CDR3 is TGCGCCAGCAGCCACGGTGGAGCGGGGAGCTCCTACAATGAGCAGTTCTTC. As protein: CASSHGGAGSSYNEQFF.

V gene TRBV4-3 combines with J gene TRBJ2-5; 8 nucleotides align to TRBD2. This CDR3 has 15 residues. V was pared by 0 bases and J by 2 bases, with 2 bases of the junction left unmatched. Looked up from germline, CDR1 is LGHNA and CDR2 is YSLEER. The CDR3 reads CASSQDERGQETQYF. The CDR3 DNA reads TGCGCCAGCAGCCAAGATGAGCGGGGGCAAGAGACCCAGTACTTC.

The genes are TRBV20-1 and TRBJ1-5; TRBD1 might be the D (5 bases). V was clipped by 3 bases and J by 5 bases, with 14 bases between them. The germline V gene encodes CDR1 DFQATT and CDR2 SNEGSKA (reference sequence). CDR3 size: 14 residues. CDR3 in DNA: TGCAGTGCTAGTGGTCAGGGAACAGATCAGCCCCAGCATTTT. It specifies CSASGQGTDQPQHF.

The V and J genes are TRBV4-2 and TRBJ2-3; 11 bases are a match to TRBD2. Germline CDR1 and CDR2: LGHNA and YNFKEQ. This CDR3 is 16 amino acids long. The junction had 5 bases not matched to a gene; V was cut back by 4 bases and J by 2 bases. This chain's CDR3 is CASSPTSGTITDTQYF. CDR3 sequence (DNA): TGTGCCAGCAGCCCGACTAGCGGGACGATCACAGATACGCAGTATTTT.

This clone has just one count. The chain carries TRBV6-5 and TRBJ2-7; 7 bases align to TRBD1. The germline V gene encodes CDR1 MNHEY and CDR2 SVGAGI. The trim removed 8 bases at V and 9 bases at J, leaving 13 bases unmatched. The length of the CDR3 is 13 residues. CDR3 DNA: TGTGCCAGCGGCCGCGACAGGGTTGTATGGCAGTACTTC. Amino acid sequence: CASGRDRVVWQYF.

The chain has TRBV28 and TRBJ1-2; 7 bases are a match to TRBD1. This CDR3 has 15 residues. V lost 4 bases and J lost 4; bases outside the gene matches: 9. Germline lookup yields CDR1 MDHEN and CDR2 SYDVKM. The CDR3 region is CASSSPKDRVYGYTF. CDR3 DNA: TGTGCCAGCAGTTCCCCGAAAGACAGGGTCTATGGCTACACCTTC.

This sequence joins TRBV14 and TRBJ2-7; maybe TRBD2 (6 bases). The CDR3 loop spans 13 amino acids. V lost 1 base to trimming and J lost 12 bases, with 16 bases between them. Germline CDR1 reads SGHDN; CDR2 reads FVKESK. The CDR3 loop reads CASSQGPIGEAYF. CDR3 nucleotides: TGTGCCAGCAGCCAAGGCCCGATAGGGGAGGCGTACTTC.

This chain links TRBV7-8 with TRBJ2-1; 7 bases align to TRBD1. J gave up 6 bases and V 2 bases, and 7 bases lay outside the gene matches. There are 15 residues in the CDR3. Germline V gives CDR1 SGHVS, CDR2 FQNEAQ. CDR3 loop: CASSLTGQVVNEQFF. The CDR3 bases are TGTGCCAGCAGCTTAACCGGACAGGTGGTCAATGAGCAGTTCTTC.

V usage is TRBV5-6 and J usage is TRBJ2-5, with D uncertain. The CDR3 sequence is 13 residues long. Trimming removed 2 bases from V and 4 bases from J, with 9 bases in between. Germline V gives CDR1 SGHDT, CDR2 YYEEEE. CDR3 region: CASSFPGGETQYF. CDR3 nucleotides: TGTGCCAGCAGCTTTCCTGGCGGAGAGACCCAGTACTTC.

This chain uses TRBV29-1 with TRBJ2-7, with D maybe TRBD1 (5 bases). The CDR3 is 12 residues long. Trimming stripped 4 bases from V and 7 bases from J, with 14 bases between. Germline V gene data show CDR1 as SQVTM and CDR2 as ANQGSEA. This CDR3 is CSVGTGLGEQYF. The CDR3 coding sequence is TGCAGCGTTGGAACAGGCCTTGGGGAGCAGTACTTC.

The chain joins TRBV18 to TRBJ1-2; 7 bases are shared with TRBD1. The trim removed 3 bases at V and 8 bases at J, leaving 9 bases unmatched. The CDR3 extends over 14 amino acids. Germline CDR1 KGHSH, CDR2 LQKENI. CDR3 sequence: CASSPQTETGGYTF. The CDR3 DNA is TGTGCCAGCTCACCCCAAACTGAGACAGGGGGCTACACCTTC.

The rearrangement links TRBV28 to TRBJ1-1, with TRBD1 identical over 10 bases. Germline lookup yields CDR1 MDHEN and CDR2 SYDVKM. V was pared by 5 bases and J by 5 bases, with 8 bases of the junction left unmatched. CDR3 length: 15 amino acids. DNA for the CDR3: TGTGCCAGCAGTAAAGGGGACAGGGGTGTAACTGAAGCTTTCTTT. Amino acids: CASSKGDRGVTEAFF.

CDR3 nucleotides: TGTGCCAGCAGCCAAGATCTCCCGGGTCGGTATAATTCACCCCTCCACTTT. Protein product: CASSQDLPGRYNSPLHF. The chain is built from TRBV3-1 (or the pseudogene TRBV3-2) and TRBJ1-6; D gene unclear. The V end was cut by 0 bases, the J end by 4 bases, with 13 bases between. The CDR3 extends over 17 amino acids. Per germline, CDR1 LGHDT and CDR2 YNNKEL (reference sequence).

Points on this clone: The same CDR3 is also encoded by other DNA sequences in this sample. This chain connects TRBV28 to TRBJ1-2; TRBD1 matches 7 bases. The V segment lost 8 bases and the J segment 2 bases; nucleotides outside the gene matches: 2. The length of the CDR3 is 12 residues. Germline loops: CDR1 MDHEN, CDR2 SYDVKM. The CDR3 spells CASSGQNYGYTF. CDR3 bases: TGTGCCAGCTCGGGACAGAACTATGGCTACACCTTC.

This clone appeared a single time. The chain recombines TRBV28 with TRBJ2-2; TRBD1 agrees at 8 bases. The CDR3 length is 14 residues. Per germline, CDR1 MDHEN and CDR2 SYDVKM. J lost 3 bases, V lost 6 bases, and 3 bases had no gene match. The CDR3: CASRLQGDTGELFF. The CDR3 nucleotides read TGTGCCAGCAGATTACAGGGGGACACCGGGGAGCTGTTTTTT.

The rearrangement uses TRBV27 and TRBJ2-5; 13 bases are shared with TRBD2. V trimming: 6 bases; J trimming: 5 bases; junction bases outside the gene matches: 6. The germline gives CDR1 MNHEY, CDR2 SMNVEV (reference sequence). This CDR3 has 15 residues. CDR3 loop: CASSRTSGGEETQYF. The CDR3 DNA sequence: TGTGCCAGCAGCAGGACTAGCGGGGGCGAGGAGACCCAGTACTTC.

The J gene is TRBJ1-5, the V gene TRBV11-2; weak D call: TRBD1 (6 bases). The CDR3 sequence is 16 residues long. CDR1 and CDR2 (germline): SGHAT, FQNNGV. V lost 1 base to trimming and J lost 1 base, with 11 bases between them. Here the CDR3 reads CASSLASGQSNQPQHF. The DNA of the CDR3 is TGTGCCAGCAGCTTAGCCTCCGGACAGAGCAATCAGCCCCAGCATTTT.

This chain connects TRBV5-1 to TRBJ1-2; D ambiguous. In germline, CDR1 is SGHRS, CDR2 YFSETQ. Trimming stripped 4 bases from V and 1 base from J, with 11 bases between. The CDR3 covers 14 residues. CDR3 bases: TGCGCCAGCAGCCTAGGCACACATAACTATGGCTACACCTTC. It is translated as CASSLGTHNYGYTF.

This chain joins TRBV5-1 and TRBJ1-3; TRBD1 is a possible D gene (6 bases). The CDR3 loop spans 14 amino acids. Germline CDR1 reads SGHRS; CDR2 reads YFSETQ. Trimming stripped 0 bases from V and 4 bases from J, with 8 bases between. The DNA of the CDR3 is TGCGCCAGCAGCTTGGCAGGGGTAGGAAACACCATATATTTT. Protein: CASSLAGVGNTIYF.

The chain is built from TRBV5-1 and TRBJ1-1, with D unresolved. V lost 4 bases and J 2 bases, leaving 12 bases between the germline ends. Germline V CDR1 and CDR2: SGHRS, YFSETQ. This CDR3 has 14 residues. The DNA for the CDR3 is TGCGCCAGCAGCCGATCAGGTGTCAACACTGAAGCTTTCTTT. It codes for CASSRSGVNTEAFF.

The V and J genes are TRBV10-3 and TRBJ1-6; D call uncertain. The germline V gene encodes CDR1 ENHRY and CDR2 SYGVKD. This CDR3 has 14 residues. V lost 2 bases to trimming and J lost 10 bases, with 12 bases between them. Here the CDR3 DNA reads TGTGCCATCAGTGAGATTTTAATCGGGTCACCCCTCCACTTT. Translated, it gives CAISEILIGSPLHF.

The chain joins TRBV19 to TRBJ2-1, with TRBD1 matching 10 bases. CDR3 length: 15 residues. V gave up 4 bases and J gave up 12 bases; unmatched junction bases: 12. In germline, CDR1 is LNHDA, CDR2 SQIVND (reference sequence). The CDR3 DNA reads TGTGCCAGTAGTAATTCGGGACAGGGGTTCGGCGGGCAGTTCTTC. Translation gives CASSNSGQGFGGQFF.

This clone was recorded once. This chain joins TRBV2 and TRBJ2-2, with 7 positions matching TRBD1. Losses at the gene ends were 5 bases for V and 2 bases for J; bases not matched to a gene: 8. Germline V CDR1 and CDR2: SNHLY, FYNNEI. The CDR3 runs to 16 residues. CDR3 bases: TGTGCCAGCAGTCACGGGACAGAGCCAAACACCGGGGAGCTGTTTTTT. This translates into CASSHGTEPNTGELFF.

This clone came up a few times. The chain uses TRBV5-8 and TRBJ2-3, with D maybe TRBD2 (7 bases). Trimming pared 4 bases from V and 4 bases from J, leaving 13 bases between. Germline values: CDR1 SGHTS, CDR2 YDEGEE. This CDR3 has 14 amino acids. CDR3 coding DNA: TGTGCCAGCAGCCCGGGGGCGGGGGCAGATACGCAGTATTTT. It is translated as CASSPGAGADTQYF.

The chain recombines TRBV9 with TRBJ1-1, with D possibly being TRBD1 (5 bases). CDR1 is SGDLS and CDR2 is YYNGEE in the germline V gene. The CDR3 has 15 amino acids. V was cut by 0 bases and J by 1 base, with 10 bases left in between. CDR3 amino acids: CASSVETEPNTEAFF. The CDR3 DNA reads TGTGCCAGCAGCGTAGAGACAGAGCCGAACACTGAAGCTTTCTTT. Based on the CDR3 plus reference TRBV9 and TRBJ1-1, the full variable domain is DSGVTQTPKHLITATGQRVTLRCSPRSGDLSVYWYQQSLDQGLQFLIQYYNGEERAKGNILERFSAQQFPDLHSELNLSSLELGDSALYFCASSVETEPNTEAFFGQGTRLTVV.

The chain couples TRBV3-1 (or the pseudogene TRBV3-2) to TRBJ1-1; 10 nucleotides agree with TRBD1. V was clipped by 2 bases and J by 11 bases; unmatched bases: 8. The CDR3 consists of 14 residues. The germline V gene has CDR1 LGHDT and CDR2 YNNKEL (reference sequence). The CDR3 spells CASSQQTGTGEAFF. The CDR3 region has the DNA TGTGCCAGCAGCCAACAGACGGGGACAGGGGAGGCTTTCTTT.

The chain couples TRBV7-9 to TRBJ1-1; tentatively, D is TRBD1 (6 bases). Germline CDR1 reads SEHNR; CDR2 reads FQNEAQ (reference sequence). Trimming removed 5 bases from V and 5 bases from J, with 15 bases in between. CDR3 length: 14 amino acids. The CDR3 DNA reads as TGTGCCAGCAGCCCTGGGGGGGGGCGGACTGAAGCTTTCTTT. Encoded protein: CASSPGGGRTEAFF.

The V gene is TRBV19, the J gene TRBJ1-4; 10 bases line up with TRBD1. This CDR3 spans 17 amino acids. The germline V gene has CDR1 LNHDA and CDR2 SQIVND (reference sequence). The trim removed 0 bases at V and 0 bases at J, leaving 1 base unmatched. Here the CDR3 reads CASSIEGTGATNEKLFF. DNA for the CDR3: TGTGCCAGTAGTATAGAAGGGACAGGGGCAACTAATGAAAAACTGTTTTTT.

The chain is built from TRBV27 and TRBJ2-1; the match to TRBD2 covers 14 bases. CDR3 size: 16 residues. Per germline, CDR1 MNHEY and CDR2 SMNVEV (reference sequence). The V segment lost 6 bases and the J segment 9 bases; nucleotides outside the gene matches: 10. CDR3 residues: CASRLRLAGGMSEQFF. The CDR3 DNA reads as TGTGCCAGCAGACTCCGACTAGCGGGGGGGATGAGTGAGCAGTTCTTC.